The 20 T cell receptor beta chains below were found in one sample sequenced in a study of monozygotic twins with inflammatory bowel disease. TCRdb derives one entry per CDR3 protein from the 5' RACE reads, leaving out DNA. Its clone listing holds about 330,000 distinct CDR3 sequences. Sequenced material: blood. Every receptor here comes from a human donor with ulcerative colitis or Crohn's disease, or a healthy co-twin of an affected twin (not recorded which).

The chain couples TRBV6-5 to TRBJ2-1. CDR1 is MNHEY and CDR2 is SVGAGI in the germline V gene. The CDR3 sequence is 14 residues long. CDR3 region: CASSYSNAYNEQFF.

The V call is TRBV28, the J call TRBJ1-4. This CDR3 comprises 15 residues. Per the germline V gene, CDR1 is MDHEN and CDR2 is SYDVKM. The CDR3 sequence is CASRREGNLKKELFF.

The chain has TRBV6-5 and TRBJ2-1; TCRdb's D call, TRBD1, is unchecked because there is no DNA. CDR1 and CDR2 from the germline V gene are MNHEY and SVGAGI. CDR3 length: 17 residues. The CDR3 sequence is CASSYSFGGRGNDEQFF.

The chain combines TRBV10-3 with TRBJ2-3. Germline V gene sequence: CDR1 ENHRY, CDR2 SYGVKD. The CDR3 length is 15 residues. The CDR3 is CAISDRTGSTDTQYF.

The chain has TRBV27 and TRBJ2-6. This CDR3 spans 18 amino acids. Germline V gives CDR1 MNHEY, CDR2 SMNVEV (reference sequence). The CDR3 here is CASSPYFGVNSGANVLTF. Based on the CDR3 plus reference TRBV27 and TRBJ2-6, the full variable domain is EAQVTQNPRYLITVTGKKLTVTCSQNMNHEYMSWYRQDPGLGLRQIYYSMNVEVTDKGDVPEGYKVSRKEKRNFPLILESPSPNQTSLYFCASSPYFGVNSGANVLTFGAGSRLTVL.

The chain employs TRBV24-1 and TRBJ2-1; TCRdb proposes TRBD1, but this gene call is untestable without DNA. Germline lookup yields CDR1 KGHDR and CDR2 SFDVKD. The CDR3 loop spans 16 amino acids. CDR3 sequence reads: CATSPAMGEANNEQFF.

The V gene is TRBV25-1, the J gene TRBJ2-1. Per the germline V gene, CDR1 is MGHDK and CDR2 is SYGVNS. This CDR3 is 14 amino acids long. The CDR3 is CASSWGTAYNEQFF.

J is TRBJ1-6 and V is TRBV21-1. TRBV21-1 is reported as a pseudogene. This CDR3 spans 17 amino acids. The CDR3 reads CASSKSRRLPDNSPLHF.

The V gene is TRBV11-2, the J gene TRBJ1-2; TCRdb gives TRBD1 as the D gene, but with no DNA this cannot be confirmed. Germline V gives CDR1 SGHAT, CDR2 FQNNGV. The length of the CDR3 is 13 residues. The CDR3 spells CASSFHGGSGYTF.

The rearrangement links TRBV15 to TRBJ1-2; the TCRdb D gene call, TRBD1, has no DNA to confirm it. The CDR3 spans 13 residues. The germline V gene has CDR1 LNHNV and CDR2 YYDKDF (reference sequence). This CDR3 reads CATSPTVLYGYTF.

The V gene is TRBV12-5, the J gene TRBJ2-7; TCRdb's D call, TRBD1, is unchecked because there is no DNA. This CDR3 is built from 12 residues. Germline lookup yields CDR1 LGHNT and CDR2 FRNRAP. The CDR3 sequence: CASGFPLGEQYF.

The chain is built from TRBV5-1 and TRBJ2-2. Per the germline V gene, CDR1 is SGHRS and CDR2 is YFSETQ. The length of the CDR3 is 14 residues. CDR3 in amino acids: CASSLGSNTGELFF.

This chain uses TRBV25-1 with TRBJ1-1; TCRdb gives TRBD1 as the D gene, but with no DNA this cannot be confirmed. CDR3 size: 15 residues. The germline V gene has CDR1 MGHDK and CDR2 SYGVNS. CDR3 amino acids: CASSDSVGADTEAFF.

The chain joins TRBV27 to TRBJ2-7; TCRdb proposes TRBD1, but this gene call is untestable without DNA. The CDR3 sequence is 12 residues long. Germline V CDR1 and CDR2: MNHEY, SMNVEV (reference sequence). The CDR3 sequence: CASSLIGGEQYF.

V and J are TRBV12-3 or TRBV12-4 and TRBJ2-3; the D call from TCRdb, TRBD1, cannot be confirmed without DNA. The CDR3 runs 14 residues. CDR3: CASKTGGGGDTQYF.

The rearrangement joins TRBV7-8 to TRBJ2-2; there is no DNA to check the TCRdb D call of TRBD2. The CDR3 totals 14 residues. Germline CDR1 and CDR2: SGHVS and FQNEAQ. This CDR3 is CASSPRPSTGELFF.

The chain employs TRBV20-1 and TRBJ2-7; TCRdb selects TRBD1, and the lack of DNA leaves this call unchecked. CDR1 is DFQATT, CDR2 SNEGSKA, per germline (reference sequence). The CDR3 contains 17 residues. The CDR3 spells CSARNPTRGTGEREQYF.

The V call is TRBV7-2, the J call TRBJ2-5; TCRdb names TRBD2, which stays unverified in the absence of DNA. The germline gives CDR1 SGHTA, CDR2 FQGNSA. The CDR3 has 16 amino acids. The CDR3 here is CASSSPSGRAYETQYF.

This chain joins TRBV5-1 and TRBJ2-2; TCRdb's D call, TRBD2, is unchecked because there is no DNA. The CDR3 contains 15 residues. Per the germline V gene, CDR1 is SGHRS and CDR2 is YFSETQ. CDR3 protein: CASSRLAENTGELFF.

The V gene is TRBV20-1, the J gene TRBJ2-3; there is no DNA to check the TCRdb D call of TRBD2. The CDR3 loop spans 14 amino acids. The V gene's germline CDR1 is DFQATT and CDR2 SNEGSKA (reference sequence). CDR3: CSARRGYGADTQYF.